The present T cell receptor beta chain was sequenced within a study of CD8 T cell repertoires and HIV-1 epitope variants. Study-wide context: Twenty-five autologous and known Gag and Nef epitope variant peptides each stimulated T cells separately.

This clone was counted only a few times. Its antigen is not identified. Only in-frame clones appear in the TCRdb table, and some are missing; sequencing was by immunoSEQ multiplex PCR. The sample has 4,500 to 6,500 clones, 65% seen once. Trimming stripped 4 bases from V and 3 bases from J, with 7 bases between. In germline, CDR1 is SNHLY, CDR2 FYNNEI. CDR3 length: 12 residues. The sequencing sample was made of cultured CD8+ T cells derived from PBMCs. J is TRBJ2-7 and V is TRBV2; D unresolved. The clonotype originates from a male donor with HIV. The CDR3 nucleotides read TGTGCCAGCAGTGTTCAGAGCTACGAGCAGTACTTC. It yields the protein CASSVQSYEQYF.